These 7 T cell receptor beta chains came from one sample sequenced in a study of blood T cell repertoires in COVID-19. Using immunoSEQ multiplex PCR, the repertoire was profiled, and TCRdb retains in-frame clones only, with some absent. The profile shows about 55,000 clones, roughly 87% of them singletons. Specimen: peripheral blood. These receptors all stem from a human donor in a cohort sampled during active COVID-19.

The chain combines TRBV7-9 with TRBJ2-2, with D possibly being TRBD2 (6 bases). V was clipped by 5 bases and J by 9 bases, with 22 bases between them. Germline lookup yields CDR1 SEHNR and CDR2 FQNEAQ (reference sequence). The length of the CDR3 is 16 residues. The CDR3 sequence is CASSLEGSPAFRELFF. The CDR3 DNA follows: TGTGCCAGCAGCCTGGAGGGATCACCGGCTTTCCGGGAGCTGTTTTTT. Full variable domain (rest looked up from reference TRBV7-9 and TRBJ2-2): DTGVSQNPRHKITKRGQNVTFRCDPISEHNRLYWYRQTLGQGPEFLTYFQNEAQLEKSRLLSDRFSAERPKGSFSTLEIQRTEQGDSAMYLCASSLEGSPAFRELFFGEGSRLTVL.

The V call is TRBV27, the J call TRBJ1-2; TRBD1 matches at 10 bases. Germline trimming cut 8 bases from V and 4 bases from J; bases unmatched to any gene: 7. The germline V gene has CDR1 MNHEY and CDR2 SMNVEV (reference sequence). The CDR3 runs to 14 residues. The CDR3, as DNA: TGTGCCAGCTCTACGGGACAGGGGATCTATGGCTACACCTTC. This translates into CASSTGQGIYGYTF.

The chain joins TRBV9 to TRBJ2-5, with 8 positions matching TRBD1. Germline lookup yields CDR1 SGDLS and CDR2 YYNGEE. This CDR3 is 14 amino acids long. Trimming removed 2 bases from V and 6 bases from J; junction bases left unmatched: 6. CDR3 protein: CASSVGQGDKTQYF. The CDR3 DNA is TGTGCCAGCAGCGTTGGACAGGGCGATAAGACCCAGTACTTC.

The V and J genes are TRBV5-5 and TRBJ2-3; the D gene is possibly TRBD2 (6 bases). The CDR3 has 16 residues. The V and J ends lost 0 bases and 2 bases respectively, with 13 bases between them. Germline V CDR1 and CDR2: SGHKS, YYEKEE (reference sequence). The CDR3 loop reads CASSLAPDYHTDTQYF. Written as DNA, the CDR3 is TGTGCCAGCAGCTTGGCCCCGGACTACCACACAGATACGCAGTATTTT.

The rearrangement uses TRBV5-1 and TRBJ2-7, with 10 bases lining up with TRBD2. This CDR3 is built from 14 residues. CDR1 and CDR2 from the germline V gene are SGHRS and YFSETQ. After removal of 4 bases from V and 2 bases from J, the junction contained 3 bases not matched to a gene. CDR3 amino acids: CASSRTSGPYEQYF. The DNA for the CDR3 is TGCGCCAGCAGCAGGACTAGCGGTCCCTACGAGCAGTACTTC.

In the case of this clone: Additional DNA sequences in this sample encode the identical CDR3. The chain recombines TRBV5-1 with TRBJ2-3; 7 bases map to TRBD1. CDR3 length: 15 amino acids. Germline loops: CDR1 SGHRS, CDR2 YFSETQ. V gave up 0 bases and J gave up 1 base; unmatched junction bases: 2. The CDR3 loop reads CASSLGQGGTDTQYF. CDR3 nucleotides: TGCGCCAGCAGCTTGGGTCAGGGGGGCACAGATACGCAGTATTTT. Based on the CDR3 plus reference TRBV5-1 and TRBJ2-3, the full variable domain is KAGVTQTPRYLIKTRGQQVTLSCSPISGHRSVSWYQQTPGQGLQFLFEYFSETQRNKGNFPGRFSGRQFSNSRSEMNVSTLELGDSALYLCASSLGQGGTDTQYFGPGTRLTVL.

The V and J genes are TRBV6-1 and TRBJ1-2, with unresolved D. This CDR3 is 14 amino acids long. CDR1 is MNHNS and CDR2 is SASEGT in the germline V gene. Trimming left V 1 base short and J 8 bases short, with 14 bases between. The CDR3 DNA reads as TGTGCCAGCAGTGAAGAGCACGGCCCTAGGGGCTACACCTTC. It encodes CASSEEHGPRGYTF.